This TCR beta chain is drawn from a study of CD4+ T cells in melanoma (dated by TCRdb to between 2020 and 2023). With regard to the full study: Neoantigen-specific CD4+ T cells in human melanoma were investigated in the study. Summary of the overall study and its limitations: Neoantigen-specific CD4+ T cells in melanoma were reported to have a range of differentiation states. The report described a correlation between neoantigen-specific CD4+ T cells and the function of CD8+ T cells, macrophages and B cells.

The method behind the library was the immunoSEQ multiplex PCR assay. TCRdb's version of the immuneACCESS table is confined to in-frame rearrangements and falls short of the full clone set. An unresolved V gene accounts for under half of the shortfall where checked; the remainder is of unknown origin. The sample yields fewer than 150,000 clones; around 90% were counted once. In total, the top ten clones hold approximately 1.4% of the sample. The donors were melanoma patients. On this clone itself: The antigen it recognizes is unknown. No base quality values were provided; no much bigger clone lies one nucleotide off.

The germline V gene yields MGHRA for CDR1 and YSYEKL for CDR2. Unmatched junction bases come to 22, with V trimmed by 1 base and J by 8 bases. There are 19 amino acids in the CDR3, from cysteine to phenylalanine inclusive. Only CDR3 DNA is held: 57 bases, read in frame from base 1. The TCR comes from a human donor with melanoma. The receptor chain draws on TRBV4-1 and TRBJ1-2; TRBD1 aligns with 7 central bases. The CDR3 is CASSQVRQGFLRLALGYTF. The DNA reads as follows: TGCGCCAGCAGCCAAGTCCGACAGGGTTTTTTGAGGTTGGCCCTCGGCTACACCTTC.